The 4 T cell receptor beta chains below were found in one sample sequenced in a study of CD8+CD57+ T cells in acquired aplastic anemia. Individuals selected for sequencing had exhibited CD8+CD57+ cell expansion on flow cytometry. Profiling of TCR beta VDJ combinations and CDR3 sequences used genomic DNA as template. TCRdb reprocessed the reads with MiXCR, giving one entry per CDR3 protein. The data hold about 160,000 distinct CDR3 sequences, with less than 50% observed a single time. Specimen: sorted CD4+, CD8+, or CD8+CD57+ T cells (not recorded which) from PBMCs. The receptors were gathered from a human donor with aplastic anemia.

This clonotype has more than one count but fewer than ten. This chain uses TRBV19 with TRBJ1-6; no reliable D call. Germline loops: CDR1 LNHDA, CDR2 SQIVND (reference sequence). V was shortened by 1 base and J by 10 bases, with 8 bases between the two germline ends. The CDR3 runs 13 residues. CDR3 nucleotides: TGTGCCAGTAGTATAGCCGGATACTCACCCCTCCACTTT. Amino acids: CASSIAGYSPLHF.

This clonotype was counted ten times or more. The chain joins TRBV4-3 to TRBJ2-7; 9 bases are a match to TRBD2. Per the germline V gene, CDR1 is LGHNA and CDR2 is YSLEER. V lost 0 bases to trimming and J lost 3 bases; unmatched junction nucleotides: 6. CDR3 length equals 16 residues. The CDR3 protein is CASSQDITSGHYEQYF. In DNA form, the CDR3 reads TGCGCCAGCAGCCAAGATATCACTAGCGGGCACTACGAGCAGTACTTC.

This clonotype was picked up a small number of times. CDR3 in amino acids: CASSLTERGCAYEQYF. CDR3 DNA: TGTGCCAGCAGTTTAACCGAGAGGGGTTGCGCCTACGAGCAGTACTTC. The chain couples TRBV27 to TRBJ2-7; tentatively, D is TRBD1 or TRBD2 (5 bases each). The CDR3 length is 16 residues. Germline V CDR1 and CDR2: MNHEY, SMNVEV (reference sequence). V gave up 2 bases and J gave up 2 bases, with 16 bases separating them.

This clonotype was observed a handful of times. The V gene is TRBV15, the J gene TRBJ2-7; 8 bases match TRBD1. The CDR3 runs 14 residues. The V and J ends lost 0 bases and 7 bases, in that order; junction bases with no gene match: 5. Germline CDR1 reads LNHNV; CDR2 reads YYDKDF (reference sequence). CDR3 bases: TGTGCCACCAGCAGAGATCAGGGGGCGCGTGAGCAGTACTTC. This codes for CATSRDQGAREQYF.